These T cell receptor beta chains were read from a single sample in a study of control samples from healthy donors and cancer patients. The data were produced by immunoSEQ multiplex PCR, yet TCRdb's version contains in-frame clones alone and is incomplete. Of approximately 170,000 clones in the sample, roughly 95% were seen once. What was sequenced was blood. The receptors stem from an older woman in good health. CDR3s include the opening cysteine and the closing phenylalanine or tryptophan. The order of the fields is V gene, CDR3 length, clone size, J gene, D gene, CDR3 protein, CDR3 DNA. A D gene is named only where the DNA matches it firmly. Clone size appears in some rows only: once, few, many, or a class for an expanded clone.

v_call: TRBV6-2/TRBV6-3
cdr3_length: 17
clone_size: NA
j_call: TRBJ1-2
d_call: NA
cdr3_aa: CASSYFGPRPSNYGYTF
cdr3_nt: TGTGCCAGCAGTTACTTTGGACCGCGACCGTCTAACTATGGCTACACCTTC

v_call: TRBV15
cdr3_length: 13
clone_size: NA
j_call: TRBJ2-5
d_call: NA
cdr3_aa: CATSRDRGETQYF
cdr3_nt: TGTGCCACCAGCAGAGATAGGGGAGAGACCCAGTACTTC

v_call: TRBV10-3
cdr3_length: 13
clone_size: NA
j_call: TRBJ1-1
d_call: NA
cdr3_aa: CAISEGTNTEAFF
cdr3_nt: TGTGCCATCAGTGAGGGGACGAACACTGAAGCTTTCTTT

v_call: TRBV3-1/TRBV3-2
cdr3_length: 15
clone_size: NA
j_call: TRBJ2-3
d_call: TRBD2
cdr3_aa: CASSSGLALSDTQYF
cdr3_nt: TGTGCCAGCAGCTCGGGACTAGCCCTCTCGGATACGCAGTATTTT

v_call: TRBV18
cdr3_length: 15
clone_size: NA
j_call: TRBJ2-3
d_call: TRBD2
cdr3_aa: CASSLSGVSTDTQYF
cdr3_nt: TGTGCCAGCTCCCTTAGCGGGGTAAGCACAGATACGCAGTATTTT

v_call: TRBV7-8
cdr3_length: 16
clone_size: NA
j_call: TRBJ1-1
d_call: NA
cdr3_aa: CASSLAIRGANTEAFF
cdr3_nt: TGTGCCAGCAGCTTAGCAATTAGAGGTGCGAACACTGAAGCTTTCTTT

v_call: TRBV6-6
cdr3_length: 14
clone_size: once
j_call: TRBJ1-2
d_call: NA
cdr3_aa: CAITRGGTNYGYTF
cdr3_nt: TGTGCCATCACCCGGGGGGGAACTAACTATGGCTACACCTTC

v_call: TRBV30
cdr3_length: 17
clone_size: NA
j_call: TRBJ2-5
d_call: TRBD2
cdr3_aa: CAWSGTGRGAHRETQYF
cdr3_nt: TGTGCCTGGAGCGGCACAGGGCGGGGGGCCCATAGAGAGACCCAGTACTTC

v_call: TRBV18
cdr3_length: 14
clone_size: NA
j_call: TRBJ1-6
d_call: TRBD1
cdr3_aa: CASSLTGGHSPLHF
cdr3_nt: TGTGCCAGCTCCTTAACAGGGGGCCATTCACCCCTCCACTTT

v_call: TRBV7-9
cdr3_length: 15
clone_size: NA
j_call: TRBJ1-1
d_call: NA
cdr3_aa: CASSLVGSGFAEAFF
cdr3_nt: TGTGCCAGCAGCTTAGTGGGTAGTGGTTTCGCTGAAGCTTTCTTT

v_call: TRBV10-3
cdr3_length: 13
clone_size: few
j_call: TRBJ1-2
d_call: TRBD1
cdr3_aa: CAITEGQGRGYTF
cdr3_nt: TGTGCCATCACCGAAGGACAGGGCAGGGGCTACACCTTC

v_call: TRBV6-9
cdr3_length: 12
clone_size: NA
j_call: TRBJ2-2
d_call: NA
cdr3_aa: CARDSYTGELFF
cdr3_nt: TGTGCCAGGGACTCCTACACCGGGGAGCTGTTTTTT

v_call: TRBV4-3
cdr3_length: 13
clone_size: NA
j_call: TRBJ2-1
d_call: NA
cdr3_aa: CASSQDISGRSFF
cdr3_nt: TGCGCCAGCAGCCAAGATATTTCAGGGAGGTCGTTCTTC

v_call: TRBV6-5
cdr3_length: 14
clone_size: NA
j_call: TRBJ1-2
d_call: NA
cdr3_aa: CASSRHGMNYGYTF
cdr3_nt: TGTGCCAGCAGCCGACACGGAATGAACTATGGCTACACCTTC

v_call: TRBV15
cdr3_length: 12
clone_size: NA
j_call: TRBJ1-5
d_call: NA
cdr3_aa: CATSRVEQPQHF
cdr3_nt: TGTGCCACCAGCAGAGTAGAACAGCCCCAGCATTTT

v_call: TRBV12-3/TRBV12-4
cdr3_length: 12
clone_size: NA
j_call: TRBJ1-1
d_call: NA
cdr3_aa: CASSWSDTEAFF
cdr3_nt: TGTGCCAGCAGTTGGTCGGACACTGAAGCTTTCTTT

v_call: TRBV29-1
cdr3_length: 12
clone_size: NA
j_call: TRBJ1-2
d_call: TRBD1
cdr3_aa: CSVGQGLYGYTF
cdr3_nt: TGCAGCGTTGGACAGGGCCTCTATGGCTACACCTTC

v_call: TRBV29-1
cdr3_length: 12
clone_size: NA
j_call: TRBJ1-2
d_call: NA
cdr3_aa: CSVKTGDYGYTF
cdr3_nt: TGCAGCGTTAAGACGGGCGATTATGGCTACACCTTC

v_call: TRBV18
cdr3_length: 16
clone_size: NA
j_call: TRBJ1-2
d_call: TRBD1
cdr3_aa: CASSPSEDRRNYGYTF
cdr3_nt: TGTGCCAGCTCACCAAGCGAGGACAGGCGCAACTATGGCTACACCTTC

v_call: TRBV19
cdr3_length: 15
clone_size: NA
j_call: TRBJ1-5
d_call: TRBD1
cdr3_aa: CASSPDRGSNQPQHF
cdr3_nt: TGTGCCAGTAGCCCGGACAGGGGTAGCAATCAGCCCCAGCATTTT

v_call: TRBV6-4
cdr3_length: 15
clone_size: once
j_call: TRBJ1-6
d_call: TRBD1
cdr3_aa: CASSDTGQDNSPLHF
cdr3_nt: TGTGCCAGCAGTGACACGGGACAGGATAATTCACCCCTCCACTTT

v_call: TRBV2
cdr3_length: 14
clone_size: NA
j_call: TRBJ2-2
d_call: TRBD2
cdr3_aa: CASSRLAGSGELFF
cdr3_nt: TGTGCCAGCAGCCGACTAGCGGGGTCCGGGGAGCTGTTTTTT

v_call: TRBV15
cdr3_length: 15
clone_size: NA
j_call: TRBJ1-3
d_call: NA
cdr3_aa: CATSRDENSGNTIYF
cdr3_nt: TGTGCCACCAGCAGAGATGAAAACTCTGGAAACACCATATATTTT

v_call: TRBV21-1
cdr3_length: 16
clone_size: NA
j_call: TRBJ1-5
d_call: NA
cdr3_aa: CASSNRLAWSNQPQHF
cdr3_nt: TGTGCCAGCAGCAACCGACTCGCTTGGAGCAATCAGCCCCAGCATTTT

v_call: TRBV18
cdr3_length: 14
clone_size: NA
j_call: TRBJ1-1
d_call: NA
cdr3_aa: CASSPPSRNTEAFF
cdr3_nt: TGTGCCAGCTCACCACCGTCCCGTAACACTGAAGCTTTCTTT

v_call: TRBV11-1
cdr3_length: 13
clone_size: NA
j_call: TRBJ1-1
d_call: NA
cdr3_aa: CASSLVENTEAFF
cdr3_nt: TGTGCCAGCAGCTTAGTGGAAAACACTGAAGCTTTCTTT

v_call: TRBV7-9
cdr3_length: 14
clone_size: NA
j_call: TRBJ1-2
d_call: NA
cdr3_aa: CASSPDTGNYGYTF
cdr3_nt: TGTGCCAGCAGCCCGGACACAGGGAACTATGGCTACACCTTC

v_call: TRBV7-9
cdr3_length: 18
clone_size: NA
j_call: TRBJ2-6
d_call: TRBD1
cdr3_aa: CASSLAQGANSGANVLTF
cdr3_nt: TGTGCCAGCAGCTTAGCGCAGGGGGCCAACTCTGGGGCCAACGTCCTGACTTTC

v_call: TRBV28
cdr3_length: 14
clone_size: NA
j_call: TRBJ1-2
d_call: NA
cdr3_aa: CASSLISGVYGYTF
cdr3_nt: TGTGCCAGCAGTTTAATTTCCGGGGTTTATGGCTACACCTTC

v_call: TRBV4-3
cdr3_length: 15
clone_size: NA
j_call: TRBJ2-7
d_call: NA
cdr3_aa: CASSQDRTATYEQYF
cdr3_nt: TGCGCCAGCAGCCAAGATCGAACAGCAACCTACGAGCAGTACTTC

v_call: TRBV11-1
cdr3_length: 12
clone_size: once
j_call: TRBJ2-1
d_call: NA
cdr3_aa: CASSLAGTSKFF
cdr3_nt: TGTGCCAGCAGCTTGGCCGGGACATCAAAATTCTTC